This T cell receptor (beta chain) was sequenced during a study of OX40 agonist ivuxolimab in advanced cancers. The study's findings and limits: Relative to CD4+ cells, CD8+ T cells on average had more expanded clones.

Patients were ineligible given autoimmune disease history or systemic immunosuppression. The protocol was immunoSEQ multiplex PCR, while the TCRdb copy is restricted to in-frame clones and leaves out a portion. The repertoire includes approximately 91,000 clones, more than 75% of them detected once, and 0.31% sits in the top ten. Worth noting for this clone: The antigen is not known.

This TCR was sampled from an adult with an advanced solid tumor such as melanoma, head and neck, liver or kidney cancer. Here the sequenced sample was CD4+ or CD8+ T cells sorted from blood, taken in a trial of the OX40 agonist ivuxolimab.

CDR3 sequence reads: CASSIAQGQGAYEQYF. DNA of the CDR3: TGTGCCAGTAGTATAGCCCAGGGACAGGGCGCCTACGAGCAGTACTTC. The genes are TRBV19 and TRBJ2-7, with TRBD1 matching 9 bases. Germline V gene sequence: CDR1 LNHDA, CDR2 SQIVND (reference sequence). After removal of 1 base from V and 2 bases from J, the junction contained 6 bases not matched to a gene. There are 16 residues in the CDR3.